This TCR beta chain was profiled in a study of OX40 agonist ivuxolimab in advanced cancers. About the research overall: Ivuxolimab was administered intravenously to patients at 0.01 to 10 mg/kg every 2 weeks. Study-level findings and limits: Clonal expansion was seen in CD4+ and CD8+ blood T cells by week 6 at 0.1 to 3.0 mg/kg. Normalized T-cell clonal expansion was also low in some nonresponders.

Worth noting for this clone: Its target is not known.

Germline lookup yields CDR1 MDHEN and CDR2 SYDVKM. The CDR3 extends over 18 amino acids. V shed 2 bases and J 0 bases; nucleotides not matched to a gene: 10. Here immunoSEQ multiplex PCR was the method, and the copy in TCRdb shows in-frame clones only, minus some. The repertoire holds 100,000 to 150,000 clones, with roughly 92% as singletons. The sequencing here drew on CD4+ or CD8+ T cells sorted from blood, taken in a trial of the OX40 agonist ivuxolimab. The gene calls are TRBV28 and TRBJ1-5; TRBD1 matches at 7 bases. The clonotype originates from an adult with an advanced solid tumor such as melanoma, head and neck, liver or kidney cancer. The CDR3 DNA is TGTGCCAGCAGTTTAGGAACTGCGGCAGGGGGTAGCAATCAGCCCCAGCATTTT. Residues: CASSLGTAAGGSNQPQHF.